This section outlines one TCR beta chain sequence together with its context. Germline trimming cut 2 bases from V and 8 bases from J; bases unmatched to any gene: 11. This CDR3 spans 17 amino acids. In germline, CDR1 is MNHEY, CDR2 SVGEGT. The record originates from a study of blood T cell repertoires in COVID-19. About the study: In each case, the material was cDNA or gDNA derived from T cells, B-cell-depleted T cells, or PBMCs.

The assay was immunoSEQ multiplex PCR, and TCRdb's table has in-frame clones only and misses some. The table includes some 350,000 clones, under 95% detected once. The sequenced material came from peripheral blood. The chain has TRBV6-2 or TRBV6-3 and TRBJ2-1, with 11 bases matching TRBD2. This receptor was taken from a woman between 18 and 30 years old who had recovered from COVID-19. CDR3 nucleotides: TGTGCCAGCAGTTACATTCTCGGACTAGCGGGTGAGGATGAGCAGTTCTTC. Amino acids: CASSYILGLAGEDEQFF.